This TCR beta chain was captured in a study of T cells in Graves' hyperthyroidism and ophthalmopathy. CDR3 size: 18 residues. CDR1 and CDR2 (germline): LNHDA, SQIVND (reference sequence). With V trimmed by 0 bases and J by 0 bases, 5 bases remained unmatched. What was amplified from RNA transcripts were TCR beta CDR3 regions. Initially, a first-round RT-PCR of the TCR CDR3 employed the HTBI primer set. TCRdb ran MiXCR on the multiplex PCR reads and lists one entry per CDR3 protein. The table includes about 400,000 distinct CDR3 sequences, more than 13% detected once. This clonotype showed up just a few times.

The chain has TRBV19 and TRBJ2-6, with 7 bases matching TRBD1. This TCR derives from a woman in her thirties with Graves' hyperthyroidism. Sample: blood. CDR3 nucleotides: TGTGCCAGTAGTATAGATGGGACAGTCGTCTCTGGGGCCAACGTCCTGACTTTC. Protein product: CASSIDGTVVSGANVLTF.